The 28 T cell receptor beta chains presented below share a single source sample, sequenced in a study of T cell clonality in common variable immunodeficiency. The assay was immunoSEQ multiplex PCR, and TCRdb's table has in-frame clones only and misses some. The repertoire consists of 75,000 to 85,000 clones, none detected only once. Sequencing input: peripheral blood mononuclear cells. The receptors come from a person between 18 and 70 years old in good health.

In its sample, this clone was seen many times. The sequenced part of the CDR3 DNA is TGCAGTGTCCTCAAGACAGGAACGGATGGC. It yields the protein CSVLKTGTDG. The complete CDR3 protein is CSVLKTGTDGYTF. This chain uses TRBV20-1 with TRBJ1-2, with D perhaps matching TRBD1 (6 bases). The CDR3 extends 3 residues past the end of the read, so its final part is completed from the germline J gene. CDR3 size: 13 residues. V was trimmed by 7 bases and J by 6 bases, leaving 18 bases between them. Germline loops: CDR1 DFQATT, CDR2 SNEGSKA (reference sequence).

This clone was observed a few times. Read sequence stops 3 residues before the CDR3 end, and the germline J gene provides the missing end. The chain employs TRBV10-2 and TRBJ1-1; D gene uncertain. CDR3 length: 14 residues. V shed 4 bases and J shed 1 base, with 10 bases lying between them. Germline V lookup: CDR1 WSHSY, CDR2 SAAADI. The CDR3 DNA, read in part, is TGCGCCAGCAGTGTTAGAGGGTCGAACACTGAA. It is translated as CASSVRGSNTE. In full, the CDR3 is CASSVRGSNTEAFF.

There are many counts of this clone. Read data end 3 residues before the CDR3 end; the end is taken from the germline J gene. The chain carries TRBV5-1 and TRBJ2-7, with D tentatively TRBD2 (7 bases). This CDR3 region has 14 residues. The germline CDR1 and CDR2 sequences are SGHRS and YFSETQ. The ends were cut back, 4 bases at V and 6 bases at J, with 17 bases in the middle. The part of the CDR3 DNA that was read is TGCGCCAGCAGCGGGGAGCAGGGGAGGGGCGAG. It is translated as CASSGEQGRGE. The entire CDR3 reads CASSGEQGRGEQYF.

This clone appeared many times. The CDR3 goes on 3 residues after the read ends, and that part is filled in from the germline J gene. This rearrangement joins TRBV10-3 to TRBJ2-3; 7 positions agree with TRBD1. The germline gives CDR1 ENHRY, CDR2 SYGVKD. The CDR3 runs to 15 residues. Partial CDR3 DNA: TGTGCCATCAGTGAGAGGGGGACAGTTGAAGAGACG. Translated, it gives CAISERGTVEET. The full-length CDR3 reads as CAISERGTVEETQYF.

At least ten counts were recorded for this clone. The read ends 3 residues before the CDR3 terminus; that terminus is restored from the germline J gene. The rearrangement joins TRBV10-3 to TRBJ2-2; D is unresolved. The length of the CDR3 is 13 residues. V lost 3 bases and J 5 bases, leaving 7 bases between the germline ends. Germline V gene sequence: CDR1 ENHRY, CDR2 SYGVKD. The CDR3 spells CAISDSPTGELFF. CDR3 bases read: TGTGCCATCAGTGACAGTCCAACCGGGGAG.

This clone was observed many times. The read finishes 3 residues shy of the CDR3 end, and the germline J gene is used to complete it. J is TRBJ2-1 and V is TRBV29-1; 11 bases agree with TRBD1. Germline V gene lookup returns CDR1 SQVTM and CDR2 ANQGSEA. The trim removed 7 bases at V and 5 bases at J, leaving 4 bases unmatched. The CDR3 contains 13 residues. The DNA read from the CDR3 is TGCAGCGGGGGGACAGGGGGGAACAATGAG. As protein: CSGGTGGNNE. The whole CDR3 is CSGGTGGNNEQFF.

In this sample, this clone turned up many times. The read ends 3 residues shy of where the CDR3 ends; the end is completed using the germline J gene. The chain uses TRBV19 and TRBJ1-5; 9 nucleotides agree with TRBD1. J gave up 5 bases and V 6 bases, and 2 bases lay outside the gene matches. Germline loops: CDR1 LNHDA, CDR2 SQIVND (reference sequence). The CDR3 runs to 13 residues. CDR3 DNA, as far as it was read: TGTGCCAGTAGGGACAGGGGCGATCAGCCC. Translating it yields CASRDRGDQP. The full CDR3 protein is CASRDRGDQPQHF.

This clone was seen at least ten times. The read terminates 3 residues before the CDR3 end, so the remaining end is supplied by the germline J gene. This chain uses TRBV28 with TRBJ2-7; 9 bases align to TRBD2. Per the germline V gene, CDR1 is MDHEN and CDR2 is SYDVKM. Trimming cost V 9 bases and J 5 bases; bases outside gene matches: 8. This CDR3 is built from 13 residues. The DNA read from the CDR3 is TGTGCCAGTCGTAGCGGGAGTATCGACGAG. Its protein product is CASRSGSIDE. The whole CDR3 region reads CASRSGSIDEQYF.

This clone has a count of ten or more. The CDR3 end is not reached by the read, which stops 3 residues before it; the germline J gene fills it in. The V call is TRBV7-2, the J call TRBJ2-4; D remains ambiguous. The CDR3 runs 14 residues. Looked up from germline, CDR1 is SGHTA and CDR2 is FQGNSA. V was clipped by 1 base and J by 6 bases, with 10 bases between them. CDR3 sequence reads: CASSLDPGGNIQYF. CDR3 DNA (partial): TGTGCCAGCAGCTTAGACCCCGGCGGAAACATT.

This clone was seen ten or more times. The read gets to within 3 residues of the CDR3 end, and the germline J gene fills in the rest. The rearrangement joins TRBV19 to TRBJ1-2; TRBD1 matches at 7 bases. V was clipped by 4 bases and J by 5 bases; unmatched bases: 4. Germline CDR1 is LNHDA and CDR2 is SQIVND (reference sequence). The CDR3 runs 13 residues. The chain's CDR3 is CASSTRDRYGYTF. The CDR3 DNA, read in part, is TGTGCCAGTAGTACAAGGGACAGATATGGC.

Comments on this clone: The read ends 3 residues early relative to the CDR3; the germline J gene fills the gap. The genes are TRBV7-3 and TRBJ2-4, with TRBD1 matching 9 bases. CDR1 is SGHTA, CDR2 FQGTGA, per germline. The CDR3 runs to 13 residues. This CDR3 reads CASRGDRVTGQYF. The CDR3 DNA, read in part, is TGTGCCAGCAGGGGGGACAGGGTGACCGGT.

This clone was counted at least ten times. The missing CDR3 end, 3 residues past where the read stops, is filled in from the germline J gene. The gene calls are TRBV7-2 and TRBJ1-6, with D perhaps matching TRBD1 (6 bases). Trimming took 5 bases from V and 10 from J, leaving 18 bases between them. This CDR3 contains 15 residues. Per germline, CDR1 SGHTA and CDR2 FQGNSA. This CDR3 is CASSPTSPGESPLHF. CDR3 bases read: TGTGCCAGCAGCCCCACCTCACCAGGGGAATCACCC.

This clone was seen at least ten times. The CDR3 goes on 3 residues after the read ends, and that part is filled in from the germline J gene. The V gene is TRBV6-1, the J gene TRBJ2-4; D might be TRBD1 (6 bases). CDR1 and CDR2 from the germline V gene are MNHNS and SASEGT. The CDR3 extends over 18 amino acids. The ends were cut back, 6 bases at V and 0 bases at J, with 21 bases in the middle. The CDR3 DNA, read in part, is TGTGCCAGCAGCGAACAGGGAATTGTTATAAGAGCCAAAAACATT. It translates to CASSEQGIVIRAKNI. The entire CDR3 reads CASSEQGIVIRAKNIQYF.

This clone was recorded many times. The sequenced fragment ends 3 residues before the CDR3 boundary, so the rest is inferred from the germline J gene. The rearrangement uses TRBV5-6 and TRBJ2-7; D might be TRBD2 (6 bases). The CDR3 is 15 residues long. Germline V gives CDR1 SGHDT, CDR2 YYEEEE. Trimming stripped 2 bases from V and 0 bases from J, with 12 bases between. This CDR3 reads CASSFISGASYEQYF. CDR3 DNA (partial): TGTGCCAGCAGCTTTATTAGCGGCGCCTCCTACGAG.

This clone was seen ten or more times. With the read ending 3 residues before the CDR3 end, the germline J gene is used to fill in that end. The chain combines TRBV12-3 or TRBV12-4 with TRBJ2-1, with 7 bases that match TRBD2. The CDR3 is 16 amino acids. Losses at the gene ends were 5 bases for V and 6 bases for J; bases not matched to a gene: 13. The CDR3 region is CASSPSRDYASNEQFF. The covered CDR3 bases are TGTGCCAGCAGTCCGTCCCGGGACTACGCATCCAATGAG.

The table lists this clone with many counts. Read sequence stops 3 residues before the CDR3 end, and the germline J gene provides the missing end. The chain employs TRBV5-6 and TRBJ1-3, with D uncertain. Germline CDR1 and CDR2: SGHDT and YYEEEE. The CDR3 sequence is 15 residues long. V lost 5 bases, J lost 2 bases, and 14 bases lay in between. The CDR3 here is CASSFLTVPGNTIYF. Incomplete CDR3 DNA: TGTGCCAGCAGTTTCTTAACAGTCCCTGGAAACACC.

This clone was seen at least ten times. The missing CDR3 end, 3 residues past where the read stops, is filled in from the germline J gene. V usage is TRBV7-9 and J usage is TRBJ1-4, with 7 bases lining up with TRBD1. CDR3 size: 14 residues. CDR1 SEHNR and CDR2 FQNEAQ come from the germline V gene (reference sequence). V trimming: 4 bases; J trimming: 6 bases; junction bases outside the gene matches: 5. The CDR3 loop is CASSSQGRDEKLFF. The DNA read from the CDR3 is TGTGCCAGCAGCTCACAGGGGCGTGATGAAAAA.

This clone showed up many times. Read coverage stops 3 residues before the CDR3 terminus; the germline J gene supplies the remainder. The chain carries TRBV20-1 and TRBJ1-2; no reliable D call. CDR1 and CDR2 from the germline V gene are DFQATT and SNEGSKA (reference sequence). V lost 6 bases, J lost 4 bases, and 9 bases lay in between. This CDR3 is built from 11 residues. This CDR3 reads CSAVRAYGYTF. The part of the CDR3 DNA that was read is TGCAGTGCCGTACGCGCCTATGGC.

In its sample, this clone was seen many times. The CDR3 goes on 3 residues after the read ends, and that part is filled in from the germline J gene. V is TRBV19 and J is TRBJ2-1, with D maybe TRBD1 (6 bases). V lost 6 bases and J lost 3, with 12 bases in between. CDR1 LNHDA and CDR2 SQIVND come from the germline V gene (reference sequence). The CDR3 length is 14 residues. The sequenced part of the CDR3 DNA is TGTGCCAGTAGCGCGAGCAGGGGCTACAATGAG. Its translation: CASSASRGYNE. The CDR3 as a whole reads CASSASRGYNEQFF. Full variable domain (outside the CDR3, taken from reference TRBV19 and TRBJ2-1): DGGITQSPKYLFRKEGQNVTLSCEQNLNHDAMYWYRQDPGQGLRLIYYSQIVNDFQKGDIAEGYSVSREKKESFPLTVTSAQKNPTAFYLCASSASRGYNEQFFGPGTRLTVL.

This clone occurred many times. The read comes to an end 3 residues before the CDR3 does, leaving the germline J gene to fill in the end. The rearrangement joins TRBV12-3 or TRBV12-4 to TRBJ1-3; D is unresolved. Trimming left V 6 bases short and J 4 bases short, with 7 bases between. The CDR3 loop spans 12 amino acids. The CDR3 loop reads CASSPLGNTIYF. The DNA read from the CDR3 is TGTGCCAGCAGCCCCTTAGGAAACACC.

This clone has at least ten counts. Read data end 3 residues before the CDR3 end; the end is taken from the germline J gene. V gene TRBV20-1 combines with J gene TRBJ2-4; either TRBD1 or TRBD2 may supply D (6 bases each). CDR1 and CDR2 from the germline V gene are DFQATT and SNEGSKA (reference sequence). This CDR3 spans 14 amino acids. V was cut by 5 bases and J by 3 bases, with 14 bases left in between. The CDR3 bases that were read are TGCAGTGCTGGTGAGGGGGAGGTCAAAAACATT. Translated, it gives CSAGEGEVKNI. The complete CDR3 protein is CSAGEGEVKNIQYF.

In its sample, this clone was seen many times. The sequence runs out 3 residues before the end of the CDR3; the remainder is reconstructed from the germline J gene. The V gene is TRBV20-1, the J gene TRBJ2-3; D gene uncertain. V lost 5 bases, J lost 4 bases, and 13 bases lay in between. The germline V gene has CDR1 DFQATT and CDR2 SNEGSKA (reference sequence). There are 13 residues in the CDR3. The sequenced CDR3 bases are TGCAGTGCTTGTGCGGTGGTCGCAGATACG. It specifies CSACAVVADT. The entire CDR3 sequence reads CSACAVVADTQYF.

Ten or more counts support this clone. From the germline J gene comes the end of the CDR3, since the read stops 3 residues before it. The gene calls are TRBV30 and TRBJ2-3, with TRBD2 matching over 7 bases. With 3 bases clipped from V and 2 bases from J, the junction kept 5 bases outside the gene matches. Germline assignment: CDR1 GTSNPN and CDR2 SVGIG (reference sequence). CDR3 length: 14 residues. The CDR3 sequence is CAWRASGSTDTQYF. Incomplete CDR3 DNA: TGTGCCTGGAGGGCTAGCGGCTCCACAGATACG.

This clone showed up many times. Read sequence stops 3 residues before the CDR3 end, and the germline J gene provides the missing end. This chain uses TRBV19 with TRBJ2-3, with 9 nucleotides matching TRBD2. Germline V lookup: CDR1 LNHDA, CDR2 SQIVND (reference sequence). This CDR3 is built from 15 residues. V shed 9 bases and J 4 bases; nucleotides not matched to a gene: 11. The CDR3 spells CASKDVGLASDTQYF. The DNA read from the CDR3 is TGTGCCAGCAAGGACGTAGGACTAGCGTCAGATACG.

This clone occurred many times. The read ends 3 residues early relative to the CDR3; the germline J gene fills the gap. This chain connects TRBV30 to TRBJ2-1; 14 bases map to TRBD2. The germline V gene encodes CDR1 GTSNPN and CDR2 SVGIG (reference sequence). This CDR3 comprises 16 residues. V lost 4 bases and J lost 9; bases outside the gene matches: 11. The CDR3 DNA, read in part, is TGTGCCTGGACTCCATCCGGGACTAGCGGGAGAAGTGAG. Translating gives CAWTPSGTSGRSE. Given in full, the CDR3 is CAWTPSGTSGRSEQFF.

This clone was counted at least ten times. A read error may produce the germline difference seen at one junction end. The read falls 3 residues short of the CDR3 end, and the missing part is taken from the germline J gene. The chain carries TRBV4-2 and TRBJ1-1, with TRBD1 matching over 11 bases. The CDR3 has 14 amino acids. From germline, CDR1 is LGHNA and CDR2 YNFKEQ. CDR3: CASSQGQGAAEAFF. The covered CDR3 bases are TGCGCCAGCAGCCAAGGACAGGGGGCGGCTGAA.

This clone occurred many times. Read coverage stops 3 residues before the CDR3 terminus; the germline J gene supplies the remainder. The rearrangement joins TRBV10-3 to TRBJ2-7, with a weak D call TRBD1 (6 bases). The V gene's germline CDR1 is ENHRY and CDR2 SYGVKD. The CDR3 covers 15 residues. With 6 bases removed from V and 2 bases from J, the gap between germline ends came to 17 bases. Partial CDR3 DNA: TGTGCCATCAGGTCACCATCCGAGGGGGCCTACGAG. Its translation is CAIRSPSEGAYE. The entire CDR3 protein reads CAIRSPSEGAYEQYF.

This clone was observed many times. The read comes to an end 3 residues before the CDR3 does, leaving the germline J gene to fill in the end. The chain couples TRBV4-1 to TRBJ2-3; 11 nucleotides match TRBD1. This CDR3 is 16 amino acids long. Germline-derived CDR1 and CDR2 are MGHRA and YSYEKL. The ends lost 5 bases at V and 5 bases at J; junction bases unmatched: 9. The CDR3 loop reads CASSRSPGTGGDTQYF. The CDR3 bases that were read are TGCGCCAGCAGCAGAAGTCCCGGGACAGGGGGAGATACG.